These T cell receptor beta chains were read from a single sample in a study of blood T cell repertoires in COVID-19. The data were produced by immunoSEQ multiplex PCR, yet TCRdb's version contains in-frame clones alone and is incomplete. Counted here are under 250,000 clones, around 83% occurring once; the ten biggest clones make up roughly 9.8%. Sequenced sample: peripheral blood. The receptors were gathered from a man older than 75 with acute or convalescent COVID-19. The CDR3 runs from the conserved cysteine through the conserved F or W. Size tells how often a clone was seen (once, few, many) or the class of an expanded clone, and some rows leave it out.

cdr3_aa	clone_size	v_call	j_call
CATSRGPQGEVDSPLHF	-	TRBV15	TRBJ1-6
CASSFLTGNSNQPQHF	-	TRBV28	TRBJ1-5
CASSFGTGGLDTQYF	-	TRBV6-2/TRBV6-3	TRBJ2-3
CASSVSYSRGARATGELFF	many	TRBV9	TRBJ2-2
CASSLFRGSEAFF	-	TRBV27	TRBJ1-1
CASSLAAGTGPHYEQYF	-	TRBV5-4	TRBJ2-7
CASSRLAESTDTQYF	-	TRBV6-5	TRBJ2-3
CATKDSLNTEAFF	once	TRBV10-3	TRBJ1-1
CASSYDRAFNSPLHF	-	TRBV6-5	TRBJ1-6
CASKTDRVQVQPQHF	-	TRBV19	TRBJ1-5
CASSATTGQGAYEQYF	-	TRBV11-1	TRBJ2-7
CASSSSGSHNQPQHF	-	TRBV19	TRBJ1-5
CASSDGRGYGYTF	few	TRBV6-1	TRBJ1-2
CASSPSGAQETQYF	-	TRBV18	TRBJ2-5
CASSFAGDDEKLFF	-	TRBV5-4	TRBJ1-4
CASSLGSRVSGNTIYF	-	TRBV7-6	TRBJ1-3
CATSDTQGVETQYF	-	TRBV24-1	TRBJ2-5
CASSLVGTGERGYTF	-	TRBV27	TRBJ1-2
CASSSQGGNQPQHF	-	TRBV27	TRBJ1-5
CASSPQGLMFYTF	-	TRBV18	TRBJ1-2
CASGTSGDLYNEQFF	-	TRBV4-1	TRBJ2-1
CASSSGSAGNEQFF	-	TRBV7-3	TRBJ2-1
CASTSGTGVNQPQHF	-	TRBV19	TRBJ1-5
CASSLAGTSGDTQYF	once	TRBV7-9	TRBJ2-3
CASSRPGQVDEKLFF	-	TRBV4-1	TRBJ1-4
CASSPGTSGRFHEQYF	-	TRBV11-2	TRBJ2-7
CASSRTGAQPQHF	-	TRBV27	TRBJ1-5
CASKVFFTGGRDYGYTF	-	TRBV28	TRBJ1-2
CASSPRTSGDNEQFF	-	TRBV18	TRBJ2-1